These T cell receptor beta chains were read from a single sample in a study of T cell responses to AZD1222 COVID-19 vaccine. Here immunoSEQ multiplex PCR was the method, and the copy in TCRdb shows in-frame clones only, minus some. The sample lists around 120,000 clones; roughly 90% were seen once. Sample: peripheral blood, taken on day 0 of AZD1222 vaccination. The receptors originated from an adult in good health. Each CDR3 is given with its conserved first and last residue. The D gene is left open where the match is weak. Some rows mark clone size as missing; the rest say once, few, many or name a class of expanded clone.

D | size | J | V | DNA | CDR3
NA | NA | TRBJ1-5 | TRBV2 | TGTGCCAGCAGTGACAAGGTTAGCAATCAGCCCCAGCATTTT | CASSDKVSNQPQHF
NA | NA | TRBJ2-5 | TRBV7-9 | TGTGCCAGCAGCGACTTGTCGAGGGAGACCCAGTACTTC | CASSDLSRETQYF
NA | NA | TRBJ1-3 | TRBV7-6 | TGTGCCAGCAGCTTAAATGGCCACACCATATATTTT | CASSLNGHTIYF
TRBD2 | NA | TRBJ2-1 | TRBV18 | TGTGCCAGCTCGGCCCCAGGGACTAGCGGGGAAAACAATGAGCAGTTCTTC | CASSAPGTSGENNEQFF
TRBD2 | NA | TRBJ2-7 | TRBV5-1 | TGCGCCAGCAGCCCGGGACTAGCGGGGGAACGCTCCTACGAGCAGTACTTC | CASSPGLAGERSYEQYF
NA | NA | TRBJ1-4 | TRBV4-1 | TGCGCCAGCAGCCGGTATGCTGCAACTAATGAAAAACTGTTTTTT | CASSRYAATNEKLFF
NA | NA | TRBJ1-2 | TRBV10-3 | TGTGCCATCAGTGTATCGGACACGAACTATGGCTACACCTTC | CAISVSDTNYGYTF
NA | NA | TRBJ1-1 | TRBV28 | TGTGCCAGCAGTCTCATGGGGGTCGACACTGAAGCTTTCTTT | CASSLMGVDTEAFF
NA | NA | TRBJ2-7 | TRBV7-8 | TGTGCCAGCAGCTTAGTAAGCGGATCCTACGAGCAGTACTTC | CASSLVSGSYEQYF
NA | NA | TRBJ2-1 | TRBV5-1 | TGCGCCAGCAGCCACCGGGGTTCGGATGAGCAGTTCTTC | CASSHRGSDEQFF
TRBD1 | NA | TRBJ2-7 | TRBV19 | TGTGCCAGTAGTGCGGGACAGGCCTACGAGCAGTACTTC | CASSAGQAYEQYF
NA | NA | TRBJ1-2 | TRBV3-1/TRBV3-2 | TGTGCCAGCAGCCAAGTCTCAGGGACGAATGGCTACACCTTC | CASSQVSGTNGYTF
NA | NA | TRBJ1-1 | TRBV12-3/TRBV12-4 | TGTGCCAGCTTAATGAACACTGAAGCTTTCTTT | CASLMNTEAFF
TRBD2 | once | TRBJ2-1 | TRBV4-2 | TGTGCCAGCAGCCAAGACCTAGCGGGGAGGAATGAGCAGTTCTTC | CASSQDLAGRNEQFF
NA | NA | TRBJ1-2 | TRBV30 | TGTGCCTGGGTATCATATACTGACAGGAGACCTTATGGCTACACCTTC | CAWVSYTDRRPYGYTF
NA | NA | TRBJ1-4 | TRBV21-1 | TGTGCCAGCAGCAAGTCTTACCGGGACAGGGTTGAAAAACTGTTTTTT | CASSKSYRDRVEKLFF
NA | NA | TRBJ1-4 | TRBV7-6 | TGTGCCAGTAGTGCCGGGGGGGGAACTAATGAAAAACTGTTTTTT | CASSAGGGTNEKLFF
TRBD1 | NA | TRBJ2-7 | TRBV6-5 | TGTGCCAGCCATCAACAGACAGGGGGCTACGAGCAGTACTTC | CASHQQTGGYEQYF
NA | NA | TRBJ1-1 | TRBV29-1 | TGCAGCGTTTCCAGGGGGAACACTGAAGCTTTCTTT | CSVSRGNTEAFF
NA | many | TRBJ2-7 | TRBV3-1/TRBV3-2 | TGTGCCAGCAGCCAAACCTGGGAGCAGTACTTC | CASSQTWEQYF
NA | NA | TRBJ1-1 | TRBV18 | TGTGCCAGCTCACTCCACTCGGACACTGAAGCTTTCTTT | CASSLHSDTEAFF
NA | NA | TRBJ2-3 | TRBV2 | TGTGCCAGCAGCCTCAATGTCGTGAGGTCAGATACGCAGTATTTT | CASSLNVVRSDTQYF
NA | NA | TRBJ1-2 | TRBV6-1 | TGTGCCAGCAGTGAAGTCAAAGAGAGCTACACCTTC | CASSEVKESYTF
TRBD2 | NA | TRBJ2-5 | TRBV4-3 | TGCGCCAGCAGCCAAGATTTACTAGCGGGCACGGGGGGACAAGAGACCCAGTACTTC | CASSQDLLAGTGGQETQYF
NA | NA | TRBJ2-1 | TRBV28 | TGTGCCAGCAGTTTAGTCCTTGAGCAGTTCTTC | CASSLVLEQFF
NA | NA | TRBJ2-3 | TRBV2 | TGTGCAAGCCGGGGACGGGCGGGAGATACGCAGTATTTT | CASRGRAGDTQYF
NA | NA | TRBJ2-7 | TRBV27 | TGTGCCAGCAGTTTGGGAGGGGGGAGACCTTCCTACGAGCAGTACTTC | CASSLGGGRPSYEQYF
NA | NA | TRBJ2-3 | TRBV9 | TGTGCCAGCAGCCCCGACTCAGATACGCAGTATTTT | CASSPDSDTQYF
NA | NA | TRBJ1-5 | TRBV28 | TGTGCCAGCAGCCTATATAAACTGCCCCAGCATTTT | CASSLYKLPQHF
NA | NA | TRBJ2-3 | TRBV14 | TGTGCCAGCAGCTTTGGGGGTTCTAGCACAGATACGCAGTATTTT | CASSFGGSSTDTQYF
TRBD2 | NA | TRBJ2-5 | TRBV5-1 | TGCGCCAGCAGCTTCCCAGGAGCGGGAGATTCGTGGGAGACCCAGTACTTC | CASSFPGAGDSWETQYF
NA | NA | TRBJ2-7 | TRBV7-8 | TGTGCCAGCAGCCCCGTAGTCCTAATGGCCCACTACGAGCAGTACTTC | CASSPVVLMAHYEQYF
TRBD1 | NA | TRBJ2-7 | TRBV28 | TGTGCCAGCCTCCCGGGACAGACCAATTACGAGCAGTACTTC | CASLPGQTNYEQYF
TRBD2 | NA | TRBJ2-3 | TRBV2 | TGTGCCAGCAGCCGAGCCCTAGCGGGGGGGCCGGGGGCAGATACGCAGTATTTT | CASSRALAGGPGADTQYF
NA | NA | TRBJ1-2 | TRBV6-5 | TGTGCCAGCAGTTCTCCGGGACAAGGATACTATGGCTACACCTTC | CASSSPGQGYYGYTF
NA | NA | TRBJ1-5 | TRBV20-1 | TGCAGTGCTAGAGATCCCAGGCCCCAGCATTTT | CSARDPRPQHF
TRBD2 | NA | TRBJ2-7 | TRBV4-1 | TGCGCCAGCAGCCCGGGGACTAGCGGGGACTACGAGCAGTACTTC | CASSPGTSGDYEQYF
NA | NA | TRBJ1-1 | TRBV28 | TGTGCCAGCAGATCTGGACCCGGGACTGAAGCTTTCTTT | CASRSGPGTEAFF
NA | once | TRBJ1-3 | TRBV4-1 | TGCGCCAGCAGCCAAGGGGTTGCCGGGATTAGCTCTGGAAACACCATATATTTT | CASSQGVAGISSGNTIYF
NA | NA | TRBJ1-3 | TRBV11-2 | TGTGCCAGCCACCGAGGAAACACCATATATTTT | CASHRGNTIYF
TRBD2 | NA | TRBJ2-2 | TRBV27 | TGTGCCAGCAGTTTAAGACAGCAGCGGGGAGCGAACACCGGGGAGCTGTTTTTT | CASSLRQQRGANTGELFF
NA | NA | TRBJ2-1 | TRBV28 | TGTGCCAGCAGACTGGGGGACTCCTACAATGAGCAGTTCTTC | CASRLGDSYNEQFF